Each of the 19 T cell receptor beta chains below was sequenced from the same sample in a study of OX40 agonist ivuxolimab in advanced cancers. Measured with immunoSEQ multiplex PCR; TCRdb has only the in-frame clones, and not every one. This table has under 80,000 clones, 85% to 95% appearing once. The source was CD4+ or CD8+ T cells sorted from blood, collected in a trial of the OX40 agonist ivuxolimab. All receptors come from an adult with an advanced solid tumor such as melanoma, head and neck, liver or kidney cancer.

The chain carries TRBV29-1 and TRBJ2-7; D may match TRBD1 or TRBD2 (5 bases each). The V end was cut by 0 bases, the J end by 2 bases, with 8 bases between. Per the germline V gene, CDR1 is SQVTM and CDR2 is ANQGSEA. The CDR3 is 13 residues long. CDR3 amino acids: CSVEEGVPYEQYF. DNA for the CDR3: TGCAGCGTTGAAGAGGGGGTTCCCTACGAGCAGTACTTC.

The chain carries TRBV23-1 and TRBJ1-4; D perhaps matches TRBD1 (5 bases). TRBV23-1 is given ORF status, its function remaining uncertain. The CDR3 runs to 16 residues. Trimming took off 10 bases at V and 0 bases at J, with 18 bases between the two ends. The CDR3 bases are TGCGCCACCATTGGGGGAGAGTGGGCAACTAATGAAAAACTGTTTTTT. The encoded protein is CATIGGEWATNEKLFF.

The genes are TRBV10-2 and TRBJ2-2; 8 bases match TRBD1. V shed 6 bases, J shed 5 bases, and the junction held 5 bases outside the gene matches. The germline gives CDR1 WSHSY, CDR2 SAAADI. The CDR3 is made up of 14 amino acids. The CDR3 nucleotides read TGCGCCAGCAGACGGGACAGGCGGACCGGGGAGCTGTTTTTT. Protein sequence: CASRRDRRTGELFF.

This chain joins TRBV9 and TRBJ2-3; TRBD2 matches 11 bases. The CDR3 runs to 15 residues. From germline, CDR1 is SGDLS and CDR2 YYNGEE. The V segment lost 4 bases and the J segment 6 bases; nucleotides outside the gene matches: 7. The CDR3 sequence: CASSRSGGAEDTQYF. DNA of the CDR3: TGTGCCAGCAGCCGTAGCGGGGGGGCCGAGGATACGCAGTATTTT.

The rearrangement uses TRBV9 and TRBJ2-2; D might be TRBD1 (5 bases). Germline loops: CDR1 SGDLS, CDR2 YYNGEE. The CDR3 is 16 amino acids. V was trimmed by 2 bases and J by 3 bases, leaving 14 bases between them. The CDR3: CASSVWAGLDTGELFF. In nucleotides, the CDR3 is TGTGCCAGCAGCGTTTGGGCAGGGTTGGACACCGGGGAGCTGTTTTTT.

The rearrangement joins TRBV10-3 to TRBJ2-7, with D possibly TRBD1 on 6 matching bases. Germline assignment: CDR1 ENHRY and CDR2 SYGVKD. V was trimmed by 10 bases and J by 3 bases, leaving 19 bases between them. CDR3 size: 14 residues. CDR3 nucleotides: TGTGCCACGCGGGCCGGGACAAATGACTACGAGCAGTACTTC. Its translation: CATRAGTNDYEQYF.

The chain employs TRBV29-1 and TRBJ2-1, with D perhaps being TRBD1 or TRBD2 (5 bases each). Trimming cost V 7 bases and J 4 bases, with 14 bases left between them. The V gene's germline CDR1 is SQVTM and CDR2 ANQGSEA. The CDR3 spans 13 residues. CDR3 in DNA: TGCAGCGGGGATGGGGGAACTTACAATGAGCAGTTCTTC. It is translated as CSGDGGTYNEQFF.

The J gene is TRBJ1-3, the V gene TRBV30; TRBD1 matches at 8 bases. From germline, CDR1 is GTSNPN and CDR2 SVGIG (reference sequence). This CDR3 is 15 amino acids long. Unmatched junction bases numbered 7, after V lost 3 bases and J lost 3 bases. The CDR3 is CAWRDDRGLGNTIYF. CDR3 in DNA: TGTGCCTGGAGGGACGACAGGGGACTTGGAAACACCATATATTTT.

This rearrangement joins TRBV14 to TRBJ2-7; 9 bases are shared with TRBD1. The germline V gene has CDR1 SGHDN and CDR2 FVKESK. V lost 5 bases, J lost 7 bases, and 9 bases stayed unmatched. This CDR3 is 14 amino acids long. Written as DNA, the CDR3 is TGTGCCAGCAGCTCACCGGGACAGGGTAATGAGCAGTACTTC. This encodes CASSSPGQGNEQYF.

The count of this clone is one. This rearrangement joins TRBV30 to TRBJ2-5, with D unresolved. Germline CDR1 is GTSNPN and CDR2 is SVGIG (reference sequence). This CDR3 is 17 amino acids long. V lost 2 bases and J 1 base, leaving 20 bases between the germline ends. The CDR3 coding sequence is TGTGCCTGGAGTCCCCCCCGAGGTGTACCAATCCAAGAGACCCAGTACTTC. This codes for CAWSPPRGVPIQETQYF.

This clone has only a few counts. CDR3 in amino acids: CASSVGTGVYEQYF. CDR3 nucleotides: TGTGCCAGCAGCGTCGGGACAGGGGTCTACGAGCAGTACTTC. The gene calls are TRBV9 and TRBJ2-7; TRBD1 matches 10 bases. Germline lookup yields CDR1 SGDLS and CDR2 YYNGEE. The CDR3 spans 14 residues. V shed 2 bases and J 3 bases; nucleotides not matched to a gene: 2.

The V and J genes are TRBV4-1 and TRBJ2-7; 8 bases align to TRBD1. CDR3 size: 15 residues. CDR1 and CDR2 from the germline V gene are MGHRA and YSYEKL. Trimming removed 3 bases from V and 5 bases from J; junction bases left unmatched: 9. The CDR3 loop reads CASSQWAGGRDEQYF. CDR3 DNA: TGCGCCAGCAGCCAGTGGGCAGGGGGCCGGGACGAGCAGTACTTC.

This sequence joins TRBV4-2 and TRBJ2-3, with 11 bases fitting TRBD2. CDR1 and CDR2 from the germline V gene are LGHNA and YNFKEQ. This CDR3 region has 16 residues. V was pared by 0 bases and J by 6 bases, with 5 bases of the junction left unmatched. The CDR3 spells CASSQDTSGRMDTQYF. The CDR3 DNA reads TGTGCCAGCAGCCAAGATACTAGCGGGAGAATGGATACGCAGTATTTT.

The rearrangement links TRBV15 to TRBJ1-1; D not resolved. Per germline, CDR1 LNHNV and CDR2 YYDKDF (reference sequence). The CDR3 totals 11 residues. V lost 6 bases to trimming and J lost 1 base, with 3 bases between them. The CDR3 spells CATRTNTEAFF. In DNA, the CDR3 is TGTGCCACCAGGACGAACACTGAAGCTTTCTTT.

For the CDR3, the DNA is TGCGCCAGCAGCCAAGATTATACCTCTGGGGCCAACGTCCTGACTTTC. Protein sequence: CASSQDYTSGANVLTF. V usage is TRBV4-1 and J usage is TRBJ2-6; no clear D gene. V was clipped by 0 bases and J by 0 bases, with 6 bases between them. Germline CDR1 reads MGHRA; CDR2 reads YSYEKL. CDR3 length: 16 residues.

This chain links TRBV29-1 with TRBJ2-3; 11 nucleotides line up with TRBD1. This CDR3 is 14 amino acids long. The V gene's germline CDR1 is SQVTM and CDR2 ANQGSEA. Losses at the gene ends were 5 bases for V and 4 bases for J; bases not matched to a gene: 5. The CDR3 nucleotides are TGCAGCGTTTTGGGACAGGGGGTCGCAGATACGCAGTATTTT. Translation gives CSVLGQGVADTQYF.

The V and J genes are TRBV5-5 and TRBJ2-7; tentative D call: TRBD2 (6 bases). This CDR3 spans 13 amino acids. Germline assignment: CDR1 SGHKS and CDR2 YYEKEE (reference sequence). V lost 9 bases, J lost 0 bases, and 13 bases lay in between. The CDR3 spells CATASGSSYEQYF. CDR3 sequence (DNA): TGTGCCACCGCGTCCGGGAGCTCCTACGAGCAGTACTTC.

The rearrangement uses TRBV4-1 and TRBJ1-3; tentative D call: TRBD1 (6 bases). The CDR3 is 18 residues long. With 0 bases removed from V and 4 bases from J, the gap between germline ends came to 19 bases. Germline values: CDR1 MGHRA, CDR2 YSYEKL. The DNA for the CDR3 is TGCGCCAGCAGCCAAGAAGGACAGACGATTTCGTCCGGAAACACCATATATTTT. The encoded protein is CASSQEGQTISSGNTIYF.

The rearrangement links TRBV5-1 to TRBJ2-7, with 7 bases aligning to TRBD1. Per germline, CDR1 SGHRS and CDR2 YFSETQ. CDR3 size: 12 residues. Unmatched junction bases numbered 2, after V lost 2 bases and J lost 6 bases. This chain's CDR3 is CASSFTGVEQYF. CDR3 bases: TGCGCCAGCAGCTTTACAGGGGTCGAGCAGTACTTC.